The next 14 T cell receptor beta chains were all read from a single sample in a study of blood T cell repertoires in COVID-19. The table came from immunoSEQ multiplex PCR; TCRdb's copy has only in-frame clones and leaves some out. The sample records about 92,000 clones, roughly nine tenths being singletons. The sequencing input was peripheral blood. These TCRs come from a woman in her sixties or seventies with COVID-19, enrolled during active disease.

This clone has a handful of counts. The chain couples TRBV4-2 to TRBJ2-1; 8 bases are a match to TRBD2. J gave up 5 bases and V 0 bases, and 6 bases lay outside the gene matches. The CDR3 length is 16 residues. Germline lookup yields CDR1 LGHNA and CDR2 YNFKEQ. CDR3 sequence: CASSQEVLAADNEQFF. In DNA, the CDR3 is TGTGCCAGCAGCCAAGAGGTACTAGCGGCTGACAATGAGCAGTTCTTC.

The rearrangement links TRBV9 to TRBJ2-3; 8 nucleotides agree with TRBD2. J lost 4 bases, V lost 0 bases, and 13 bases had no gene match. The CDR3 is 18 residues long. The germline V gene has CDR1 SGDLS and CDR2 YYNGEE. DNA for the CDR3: TGTGCCAGCAGCGTAGGCGCGACCGGGACTAGAGGGGCAGATACGCAGTATTTT. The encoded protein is CASSVGATGTRGADTQYF. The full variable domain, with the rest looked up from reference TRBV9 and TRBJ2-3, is DSGVTQTPKHLITATGQRVTLRCSPRSGDLSVYWYQQSLDQGLQFLIQYYNGEERAKGNILERFSAQQFPDLHSELNLSSLELGDSALYFCASSVGATGTRGADTQYFGPGTRLTVL.

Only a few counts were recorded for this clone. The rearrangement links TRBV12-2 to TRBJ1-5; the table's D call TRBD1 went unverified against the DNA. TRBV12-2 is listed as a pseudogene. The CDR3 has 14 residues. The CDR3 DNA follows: TGTGCAAGTCGCCTTGGACAGTTCAATCAGCCCCAGCATTTT. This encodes CASRLGQFNQPQHF.

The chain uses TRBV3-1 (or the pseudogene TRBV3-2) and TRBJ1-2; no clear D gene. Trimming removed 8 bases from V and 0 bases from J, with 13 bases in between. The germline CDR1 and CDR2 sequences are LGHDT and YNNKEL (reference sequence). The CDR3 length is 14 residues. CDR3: CASRLGQTNYGYTF. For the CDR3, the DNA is TGTGCCAGCCGACTGGGTCAGACTAACTATGGCTACACCTTC.

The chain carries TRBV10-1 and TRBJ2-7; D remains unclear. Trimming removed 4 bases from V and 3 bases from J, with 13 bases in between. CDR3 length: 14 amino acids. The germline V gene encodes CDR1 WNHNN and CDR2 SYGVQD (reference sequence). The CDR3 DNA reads TGCGCCAGCAGTGCGGGTAGACTGGGCTACGAGCAGTACTTC. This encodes CASSAGRLGYEQYF.

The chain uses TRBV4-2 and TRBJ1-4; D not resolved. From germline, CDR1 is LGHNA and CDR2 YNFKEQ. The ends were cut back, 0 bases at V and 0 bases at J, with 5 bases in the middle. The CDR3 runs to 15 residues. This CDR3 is CASSQERATNEKLFF. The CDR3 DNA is TGTGCCAGCAGCCAAGAAAGAGCAACTAATGAAAAACTGTTTTTT.

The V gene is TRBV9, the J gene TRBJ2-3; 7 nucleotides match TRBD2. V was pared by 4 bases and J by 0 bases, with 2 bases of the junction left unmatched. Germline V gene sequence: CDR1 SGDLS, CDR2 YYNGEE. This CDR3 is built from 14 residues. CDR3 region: CASSWGGSTDTQYF. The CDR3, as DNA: TGTGCCAGCAGCTGGGGGGGGAGCACAGATACGCAGTATTTT.

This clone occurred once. CDR3 amino acids: CASSLGGSGGSYNEQFF. The CDR3 DNA reads as TGTGCCAGCAGTTTAGGAGGAAGCGGGGGTTCCTACAATGAGCAGTTCTTC. The V gene is TRBV27, the J gene TRBJ2-1, with 8 bases that match TRBD2. V gave up 2 bases and J gave up 1 base; unmatched junction bases: 7. The germline gives CDR1 MNHEY, CDR2 SMNVEV (reference sequence). The CDR3 covers 17 residues.

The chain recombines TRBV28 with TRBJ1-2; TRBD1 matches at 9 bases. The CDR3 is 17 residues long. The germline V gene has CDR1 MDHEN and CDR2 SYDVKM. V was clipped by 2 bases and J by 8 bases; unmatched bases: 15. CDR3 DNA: TGTGCCAGCAGTTTACGTATGAGTGGACAGGGGTTACGCGGCTACACCTTC. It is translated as CASSLRMSGQGLRGYTF.

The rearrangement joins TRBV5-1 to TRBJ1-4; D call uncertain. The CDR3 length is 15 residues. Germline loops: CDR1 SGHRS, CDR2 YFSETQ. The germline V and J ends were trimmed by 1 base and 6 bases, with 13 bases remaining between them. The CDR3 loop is CASSLFSGSDEKLFF. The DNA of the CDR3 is TGCGCCAGCAGCTTGTTTTCCGGGTCGGATGAAAAACTGTTTTTT.

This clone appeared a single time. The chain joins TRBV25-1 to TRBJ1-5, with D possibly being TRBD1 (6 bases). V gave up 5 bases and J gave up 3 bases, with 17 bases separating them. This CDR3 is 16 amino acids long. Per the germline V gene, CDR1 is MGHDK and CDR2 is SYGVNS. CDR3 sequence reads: CASSSLGAADNQPQHF. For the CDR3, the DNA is TGTGCCAGCAGTTCCCTGGGGGCGGCGGACAATCAGCCCCAGCATTTT.

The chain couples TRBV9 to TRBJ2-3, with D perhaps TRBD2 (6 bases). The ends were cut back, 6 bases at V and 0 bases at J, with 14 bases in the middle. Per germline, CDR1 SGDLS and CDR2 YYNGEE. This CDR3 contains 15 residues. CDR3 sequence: CASKRLAQSTDTQYF. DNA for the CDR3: TGTGCCAGCAAACGGCTAGCGCAAAGCACAGATACGCAGTATTTT.

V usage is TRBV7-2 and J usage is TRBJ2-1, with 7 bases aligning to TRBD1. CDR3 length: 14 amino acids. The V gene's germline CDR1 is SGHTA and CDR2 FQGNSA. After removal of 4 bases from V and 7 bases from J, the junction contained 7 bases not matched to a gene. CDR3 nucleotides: TGTGCCAGCAGCTCGGGACAGTATACAAATGAGCAGTTCTTC. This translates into CASSSGQYTNEQFF.

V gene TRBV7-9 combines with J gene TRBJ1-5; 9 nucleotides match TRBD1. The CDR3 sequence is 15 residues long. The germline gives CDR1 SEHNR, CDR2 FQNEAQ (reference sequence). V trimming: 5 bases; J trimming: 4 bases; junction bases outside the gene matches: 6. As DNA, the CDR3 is TGTGCCAGCAGCCTACAGGGGGCGAGTAATCAGCCCCAGCATTTT. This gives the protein CASSLQGASNQPQHF.